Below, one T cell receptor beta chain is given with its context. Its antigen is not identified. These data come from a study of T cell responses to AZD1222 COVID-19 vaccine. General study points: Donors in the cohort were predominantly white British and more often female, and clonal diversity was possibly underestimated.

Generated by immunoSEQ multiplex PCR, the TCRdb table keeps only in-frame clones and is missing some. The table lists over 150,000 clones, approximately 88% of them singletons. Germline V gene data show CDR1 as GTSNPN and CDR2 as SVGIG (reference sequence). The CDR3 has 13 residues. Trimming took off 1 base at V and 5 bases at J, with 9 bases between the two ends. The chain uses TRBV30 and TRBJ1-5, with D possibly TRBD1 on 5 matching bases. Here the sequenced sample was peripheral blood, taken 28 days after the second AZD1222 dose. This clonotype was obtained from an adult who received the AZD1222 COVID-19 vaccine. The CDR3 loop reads CAWSGGVHQPQHF. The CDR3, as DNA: TGTGCCTGGAGTGGGGGGGTTCATCAGCCCCAGCATTTT. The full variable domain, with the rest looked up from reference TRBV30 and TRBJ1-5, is SQTIHQWPATLVQPVGSPLSLECTVEGTSNPNLYWYRQAAGRGLQLLFYSVGIGQISSEVPQNLSASRPQDRQFILSSKKLLLSDSGFYLCAWSGGVHQPQHFGDGTRLSIL.